This T cell receptor (beta chain) was sequenced in a study of shared clonotypes between healthy human individuals. Study outcomes and limitations: Naive subsets, compared against memory subsets, generally had larger estimated richness values.

This clone occurred a few times. The antigen remains undetermined. This sample also contains other DNA sequences that code for the same CDR3. Deep level was the assay's run setting. Per the original data handling: Without quality scores, immunoSEQ junctional reads could not be filtered like full-length reads. The protocol was immunoSEQ multiplex PCR, while the TCRdb copy is restricted to in-frame clones and leaves out a portion. The D gene and trimming were derived from the DNA, and the V and J assignments and clone size from that table. The top ten clones hold about 0.13% of a sample with 2,100,000 or so clones, almost 96% of them seen once. Partitioning of CD4+ cells yielded a CD45RA+ naive subset and a CD45RA-negative memory subset. V lost 0 bases and J 7 bases, leaving 4 bases between the germline ends. The germline CDR1 and CDR2 sequences are SNHLY and FYNNEI. The CDR3 runs to 11 residues.

The TCR was taken from a man between 18 and 29 years old in good health. The sequencing input was naive CD4+ T cells sorted from blood. Subset in this sample: CD45RA+ positively selected. This chain joins TRBV2 and TRBJ2-7; D unclear. CDR3 region: CASSEAREQYF. The CDR3 DNA is TGTGCCAGCAGTGAAGCGCGGGAGCAGTACTTC.